These 5 T cell receptor beta chains came from one sample sequenced in a study of blood T cell repertoires in COVID-19. The data were produced by immunoSEQ multiplex PCR, yet TCRdb's version contains in-frame clones alone and is incomplete. The sample holds tens of thousands of clones, more than 75% seen once. The sequenced sample consisted of peripheral blood. The receptors here all came from a woman aged 60 to 75 with COVID-19, enrolled during active disease.

The V call is TRBV5-6, the J call TRBJ2-2; D gene uncertain. Deletions cut 1 base from V and 8 bases from J, with 21 bases between. The germline CDR1 and CDR2 sequences are SGHDT and YYEEEE. The length of the CDR3 is 17 residues. For the CDR3, the DNA is TGTGCCAGCAGCTTGTATCGGTCGAGCCGTTATTCAGGGGAGCTGTTTTTT. Translated, it gives CASSLYRSSRYSGELFF.

J is TRBJ2-4 and V is TRBV29-1; 7 nucleotides line up with TRBD1. The CDR3 length is 14 residues. The germline CDR1 and CDR2 sequences are SQVTM and ANQGSEA. V dropped 5 bases and J dropped 4; count of bases not matched to a gene: 8. DNA for the CDR3: TGCAGCGTTCTCGTCGGGACAGCGAAAAACATTCAGTACTTC. As protein: CSVLVGTAKNIQYF.

This chain links TRBV14 with TRBJ2-5; D possibly corresponds to TRBD1 (5 bases). The CDR3 consists of 14 residues. Trimming removed 6 bases at V and 3 bases at J, with 14 bases between. Germline CDR1 and CDR2: SGHDN and FVKESK. The CDR3 loop reads CASSWAGNKETQYF. In DNA form, the CDR3 reads TGTGCCAGCAGTTGGGCAGGGAATAAAGAGACCCAGTACTTC.

The J gene is TRBJ2-7, the V gene TRBV18; 7 bases are a match to TRBD1. The CDR3 is made up of 15 amino acids. Germline loops: CDR1 KGHSH, CDR2 LQKENI. V trimming: 4 bases; J trimming: 4 bases; junction bases outside the gene matches: 10. CDR3 amino acids: CASSQSGTALYEQYF. The DNA for the CDR3 is TGTGCCAGCTCACAATCCGGGACAGCGCTATACGAGCAGTACTTC.

The chain couples TRBV12-3 or TRBV12-4 to TRBJ2-7, with 8 bases lining up with TRBD1. V lost 5 bases and J lost 4; bases outside the gene matches: 4. The CDR3 spans 13 residues. The CDR3: CASSQTGAYEQYF. The DNA of the CDR3 is TGTGCCAGCAGTCAGACAGGGGCTTACGAGCAGTACTTC.